The subject of this entry is one TCR beta chain. Germline CDR1 reads SEHNR; CDR2 reads FQNEAQ (reference sequence). The CDR3 runs to 16 residues. The ends were cut back, 5 bases at V and 0 bases at J, with 17 bases in the middle. Authors of the study amplified TCR beta CDR3 regions from RNA transcripts. HTBI primers were the set used in a first-round RT-PCR of the TCR CDR3. From the multiplex PCR reads, TCRdb called clonotypes with MiXCR, one entry per CDR3 protein. Among about 570,000 distinct CDR3 sequences listed, more than 45% were seen once. This specimen belongs to a study of T cells in Graves' hyperthyroidism and ophthalmopathy.

The V and J genes are TRBV7-9 and TRBJ2-7, with D possibly being TRBD2 (6 bases). The receptor was derived from an adult woman with Graves' disease, either hyperthyroidism or ophthalmopathy (not recorded which). The source material was peripheral blood or thyroid tissue (not recorded which). CDR3 sequence (DNA): TGTGCCAGCAGCCCGGAGGGGCAGGTGAGCTCCTACGAGCAGTACTTC. Translation gives CASSPEGQVSSYEQYF.